What follows is one TCR beta chain and its context. This clonotype has more than one count but fewer than ten. Its antigen is still unknown. Base quality data are lacking; no much larger clone is found one base away. The method behind the library was 5' RACE. The instrument given in TCRdb is Illumina HiSeq 2000. A universal primer binding site was introduced by template switching, and a unique molecular identifier was present in the final cDNA, enabling accurate counting of TCR cDNA molecules. Specific primers in the conserved constant-segment region were used to synthesize first-strand cDNA for TCR alpha and beta chains. To control for contamination, each cDNA library was double barcoded with a SMART-Mk sample barcode plus Illumina barcodes. TruSeq adapter sequences, together with Illumina sample barcodes, were added in two successive PCR steps. The Illumina HiSeq platform was used with custom primers to sequence TCR alpha and beta cDNA libraries. The paper's processing steps were these. Raw reads were processed with MiGEC to extract unique molecular identifiers, and MiXCR was used to determine CDR3 positions. Recombination models were inferred per individual with the repgenHMM and IGoR tools using an EM algorithm. Shared clonotype analysis was performed with the tcR package in R, normalizing sharing by the product of cloneset sizes. To study raw recombination without the effects of thymic and clonal selection, out-of-frame nonproductive sequences were analyzed. TCRdb redid the processing of the public reads, applying fastp at Q25 and MiXCR, and retained in-frame beta chains. Every entry covers one CDR3 protein and lists the most common genes and DNA from its rows. These V and J calls derive from TCRdb rather than the authors' analysis. In all, the sample holds 600,000 to 800,000 distinct CDR3 sequences, and about 20% of those were seen once. The top ten constitute around 4.5% of the sample.

For CDR1 and CDR2, the germline V gene lists SGHTA and FQGNSA. From the cysteine through the phenylalanine, the CDR3 covers 16 amino acids. Just the 48-base CDR3 DNA is kept, in frame starting at base 1. Cut back by 4 bases and 7 bases, the V and J ends lie 22 bases apart. Every donor was a healthy Caucasian. The twin cohort comprised three pairs of female monozygotic twins, all aged roughly 18 to 30 years. RNA for TCR libraries was isolated from peripheral blood mononuclear cells. This entry is derived from a study of identical twins (dated by TCRdb to 2016 to 2018). Regarding the complete study: The study deep-sequenced TCR alpha and beta repertoires from monozygotic twins, unrelated adults of various ages and cord blood to test whether fetal clonotypes persist. Replicate twin experiments were performed at different times using different library preparation protocols to rule out contamination.

Results and caveats for the whole study, not just this receptor: Zero-insertion analyses could be partly confounded by invariant T cells such as MAIT and iNKT, though diverse VJ usage argued against such confounding for most clonotypes. Excess twin sharing in beta out-of-frame sequences was weaker because fewer shared sequences lowered the signal-to-noise ratio. In monozygotic twins, recombination models systematically underestimated out-of-frame TCR alpha sharing, but the models matched the sharing seen between unrelated individuals. Compared with coincidental sharing between unrelated individuals, out-of-frame TCR alpha sequences shared between twins showed an excess of sequences with low generation probability. Fewer insertions were carried by abundant cord blood beta clonotypes; a weaker similar trend was observed in young adult naive repertoires, while no such trend was observed in memory repertoires. Because the same donors could not be followed over many years, the conclusions relied on cross-sectional statistical analysis.

The same specimen was also included in a second study, on T cells expressing NK-cell markers. Taken from the second paper: In sorted CD3+CD56+NKG2C+, CD3+CD56+NKG2C- and CD3+CD56-NKG2C+ T-cell subsets from several donors, TCR beta-chain repertoires were profiled. Among the eight sequenced donors, only one was HCMV-seronegative, while the other seven were HCMV-seropositive. In several experiments an anti-gammadeltaTCR antibody was added to restrict sorting to alphabetaTCR-expressing T cells. For several donors, the dominant CD3+CD56+NKG2C+ clonotypes were among the top 10 CD8+ clonotypes and accounted for roughly 1.0-8% of CD8+ T cells. Those dominant clonotypes were again the most abundant among CD3+CD56-NKG2C+ cells in four donors, at about 28.3-60.1%. It remained unclear whether the expanded NKG2C-expressing T cell clones were specific for HCMV antigens. The eight sequenced donors were randomly selected healthy volunteers, three men and five women. HCMV serostatus was determined by detecting HCMV-specific IgG in serum with a commercial ELISA kit. For roughly six donors, bulk peripheral blood T-cell repertoires were additionally sequenced from unsorted PBMC. Reads were demultiplexed and grouped by UMI with MIGEC, and clonotypes were assembled and quantified with MiTCR. To exclude erroneous sequences, any TCR cDNA sequence not supported by at least two reads was discarded. Downstream repertoire analysis used the tcR package, and clonotypes were matched across fractions by CDR3 nucleotide sequence plus V segment. VDJmatch was used to annotate antigen specificity against VDJdb, with one amino acid substitution allowed in CDR3.

The sequenced sample consisted of PBMCs. The sequence is built from TRBV7-2 and TRBJ1-1, with TRBD1 as a weak D call on 5 bases. The clonotype was recovered from a woman between 18 and 29 years old in good health. The DNA is as follows: TGTGCCAGCAGCTCTCAACCCCCAGGGTACAATATTGAAGCTTTCTTT. It codes for CASSSQPPGYNIEAFF. Here the CDR3 is joined to the reference TRBV7-2 and TRBJ1-1 genes, and the full variable domain is: GAGVSQSPSNKVTEKGKDVELRCDPISGHTALYWYRQSLGQGLEFLIYFQGNSAPDKSGLPSDRFSAERTGGSVSTLTIQRTQQEDSAVYLCASSSQPPGYNIEAFFGQGTRLTVV.